The rows below give T cell receptor beta chains drawn from one sample of a study of identical twins. TCRdb recomputed calls from the 5' RACE reads with MiXCR, one row per CDR3 protein. There are around 220,000 distinct CDR3 sequences in the sample; over 12% occur only once, and under 9.5% lies in the top ten. Source material: memory (CD45RO+) T cells sorted from blood. The source is a young woman in good health. Both conserved end residues are part of each CDR3. A D gene is named only where the DNA matches it firmly. Rows may omit the clone size; those that give it use once, few, many or a size class.

d_gene: TRBD1; j_gene: TRBJ2-3; abundance: many; v_gene: TRBV29-1; CDR3aa: CSVRMGTVAGAGTQYF; CDR3nt: TGCAGCGTTCGAATGGGGACAGTCGCTGGGGCTGGTACGCAGTATTTT
d_gene: NA; j_gene: TRBJ1-1; abundance: NA; v_gene: TRBV10-3; CDR3aa: CAIRRTANTEAFF; CDR3nt: TGTGCCATCAGGAGGACAGCGAACACTGAAGCTTTCTTT
d_gene: NA; j_gene: TRBJ1-1; abundance: once; v_gene: TRBV12-5; CDR3aa: CVSGLSAGAFF; CDR3nt: TGTGTTAGTGGTTTATCGGCCGGAGCTTTCTTT
d_gene: NA; j_gene: TRBJ2-7; abundance: NA; v_gene: TRBV5-1; CDR3aa: CASSSGSGDEQYF; CDR3nt: TGCGCCAGCAGCTCCGGGAGCGGCGACGAGCAGTACTTC
d_gene: NA; j_gene: TRBJ1-2; abundance: NA; v_gene: TRBV3-1; CDR3aa: CASSSRGSYGYTF; CDR3nt: TGTGCCAGCAGCTCGCGGGGAAGCTATGGCTACACCTTC
d_gene: NA; j_gene: TRBJ2-2; abundance: many; v_gene: TRBV18; CDR3aa: CASSPDWNTGELFF; CDR3nt: TGTGCCAGCTCACCGGACTGGAACACCGGGGAGCTGTTTTTT
d_gene: TRBD2; j_gene: TRBJ2-4; abundance: few; v_gene: TRBV29-1; CDR3aa: CSVAFGGGRDIQYF; CDR3nt: TGCAGCGTTGCCTTTGGCGGGGGGCGTGACATTCAGTACTTC
d_gene: NA; j_gene: TRBJ1-1; abundance: NA; v_gene: TRBV12-3/TRBV12-4; CDR3aa: CASAPRRNTEAFF; CDR3nt: TGTGCCAGCGCGCCCAGGAGGAACACTGAAGCTTTCTTT
d_gene: NA; j_gene: TRBJ1-5; abundance: NA; v_gene: TRBV5-8; CDR3aa: CASSLAAQLNQPQHF; CDR3nt: TGTGCCAGCAGCTTGGCCGCCCAGCTCAATCAGCCCCAGCATTTT
d_gene: TRBD1; j_gene: TRBJ2-7; abundance: few; v_gene: TRBV10-3; CDR3aa: CAIRPHTDSTGSNYEQYF; CDR3nt: TGTGCCATCAGACCCCACACCGATTCGACAGGGTCTAACTACGAGCAGTACTTC
d_gene: NA; j_gene: TRBJ2-1; abundance: NA; v_gene: TRBV6-1; CDR3aa: CASRVGGWRNEQFF; CDR3nt: TGTGCCAGCAGGGTAGGTGGTTGGCGCAATGAGCAGTTCTTC
d_gene: NA; j_gene: TRBJ2-2; abundance: many; v_gene: TRBV28; CDR3aa: CASSLRGLNTGELFF; CDR3nt: TGTGCCAGCAGTTTGCGAGGGCTGAACACCGGGGAGCTGTTTTTT
d_gene: TRBD1; j_gene: TRBJ1-6; abundance: NA; v_gene: TRBV4-2; CDR3aa: CASSLQGALNSPLHF; CDR3nt: TGTGCCAGCAGCCTACAGGGGGCGCTTAATTCACCCCTCCACTTT
d_gene: TRBD1; j_gene: TRBJ2-5; abundance: once; v_gene: TRBV7-2; CDR3aa: CASSSTTGTGGETQYF; CDR3nt: TGTGCCAGCAGCAGTACCACCGGGACAGGGGGAGAGACCCAGTACTTC
d_gene: NA; j_gene: TRBJ2-1; abundance: many; v_gene: TRBV5-1; CDR3aa: CASSLVGAGYNEQFF; CDR3nt: TGCGCCAGCAGCTTGGTCGGGGCCGGCTACAATGAGCAGTTCTTC